Presented here are 4 T cell receptor beta chains from one specimen sequenced in a study of early T cells in non-severe SARS-CoV-2 infection. TCRdb independently ran MiXCR on the 5' RACE reads; one entry per CDR3 protein. The table lists 90,000 to 120,000 distinct CDR3 sequences, approximately 10% of them singletons, with about 8% in the top ten. Material for sequencing was whole blood. Every receptor here comes from an adult who was a healthcare worker with PCR-confirmed SARS-CoV-2 infection or an uninfected control (not recorded which).

This clonotype was detected many times. This chain links TRBV9 with TRBJ2-1; 8 bases fit TRBD1. The CDR3 loop spans 13 amino acids. With 7 bases clipped from V and 7 bases from J, the junction kept 7 bases outside the gene matches. The germline gives CDR1 SGDLS, CDR2 YYNGEE. The CDR3 nucleotides are TGTGCCAGCCAGGGGGCCATCAGGAATGAGCAGTTCTTC. Translating it yields CASQGAIRNEQFF.

This clonotype was counted between two and nine times. The chain has TRBV2 and TRBJ1-1, with 7 bases lining up with TRBD1. J gave up 1 base and V 9 bases, and 5 bases lay outside the gene matches. The CDR3 length is 13 residues. The germline gives CDR1 SNHLY, CDR2 FYNNEI. CDR3 nucleotide sequence: TGTGCCAGATACCGGGACAGGAACACTGAAGCTTTCTTT. It codes for CARYRDRNTEAFF.

The J gene is TRBJ2-7, the V gene TRBV3-1, with D maybe TRBD2 (6 bases). V lost 2 bases and J lost 0, with 11 bases in between. This CDR3 is 15 amino acids long. Germline-derived CDR1 and CDR2 are LGHDT and YNNKEL (reference sequence). The CDR3 region has the DNA TGTGCCAGCAGCCAAATGGGACTGTCCTCCTACGAGCAGTACTTC. Translation gives CASSQMGLSSYEQYF.

A word on this clonotype: A much larger clone lies one base from this, so it may be a read error. V gene TRBV11-3 combines with J gene TRBJ1-1; 7 bases are a match to TRBD1. The length of the CDR3 is 14 residues. Per the germline V gene, CDR1 is SGHNT and CDR2 is YENEEA. The CDR3 loop reads CTSSLGAGGTEAFF. The CDR3 DNA reads as TGTACCAGCAGCTTGGGGGCAGGGGGCACTGAAGCTTTCTTT.